This entry lists 28 T cell receptor beta chains sequenced from one sample in a study of beta chain features in type 1 diabetes. The antigens of these receptors remain unknown. Study-level points and caveats: TCRB CDR3 length was moderately but significantly reduced in all four CD4+ subsets of Type 1 diabetes patients.

Expressed TCRB transcripts got sequenced, as all isolated RNA was reverse transcribed. TCRdb's copy holds only in-frame clones and misses some; the assay was immunoSEQ multiplex PCR. The sample shows 150,000 to 200,000 clones, around 63% of them seen only once. The sequenced material came from naive CD4+ T cells from blood. These receptors came from a man under 40 with type 1 diabetes.

With respect to this clone: Other nucleotide sequences from this sample produce the same CDR3. The V gene is TRBV30, the J gene TRBJ2-2, with D hard to call. Germline values: CDR1 GTSNPN, CDR2 SVGIG (reference sequence). The CDR3 extends over 12 amino acids. V was pared by 2 bases and J by 5 bases, with 6 bases between. The CDR3 nucleotides read TGTGCCTGGAGTCGAGGTACCGGGGAGCTGTTTTTT. Its protein is CAWSRGTGELFF. Looking up the rest from reference TRBV30 and TRBJ2-2 gives the full variable domain: SQTIHQWPATLVQPVGSPLSLECTVEGTSNPNLYWYRQAAGRGLQLLFYSVGIGQISSEVPQNLSASRPQDRQFILSSKKLLLSDSGFYLCAWSRGTGELFFGEGSRLTVL.

This clone was counted only a few times. The rearrangement links TRBV29-1 to TRBJ2-1, with TRBD2 matching 15 bases. This CDR3 has 16 residues. V lost 6 bases and J lost 0; bases outside the gene matches: 3. From germline, CDR1 is SQVTM and CDR2 ANQGSEA. The CDR3 is CSVGTSGGYSYNEQFF. Written as DNA, the CDR3 is TGCAGCGTAGGGACTAGCGGGGGGTACTCCTACAATGAGCAGTTCTTC.

The V gene is TRBV28, the J gene TRBJ2-7, with 7 bases that match TRBD2. CDR3 length equals 14 residues. Trimming took 3 bases from V and 4 from J; bases not matched to a gene: 6. CDR1 and CDR2 from the germline V gene are MDHEN and SYDVKM. CDR3 in DNA: TGTGCCAGCAGTTTGGCGGGGGTTGCGTACGAGCAGTACTTC. As protein: CASSLAGVAYEQYF.

The chain recombines TRBV29-1 with TRBJ2-5, with D hard to call. Trimming took off 3 bases at V and 5 bases at J, with 13 bases between the two ends. The CDR3 loop spans 13 amino acids. From germline, CDR1 is SQVTM and CDR2 ANQGSEA. CDR3 sequence (DNA): TGCAGCGTTGACTACACACTGGGGGAGACCCAGTACTTC. Translating it yields CSVDYTLGETQYF.

The chain employs TRBV9 and TRBJ2-7, with D unresolved. Between the trimmed V and J ends, which lost 5 bases and 0 bases, there was a span of 15 bases. Per the germline V gene, CDR1 is SGDLS and CDR2 is YYNGEE. The CDR3 is 15 residues long. This chain's CDR3 is CASSSTATSSYEQYF. DNA of the CDR3: TGTGCCAGCAGTTCTACAGCGACCAGCTCCTACGAGCAGTACTTC.

V is TRBV20-1 and J is TRBJ2-5, with D uncertain. Looked up from germline, CDR1 is DFQATT and CDR2 is SNEGSKA (reference sequence). V dropped 5 bases and J dropped 3 bases, with 7 bases sitting between them. CDR3 length equals 11 residues. The CDR3 region is CSASQEETQYF. In DNA, the CDR3 is TGCAGTGCTTCCCAGGAAGAGACCCAGTACTTC.

The rearrangement links TRBV30 to TRBJ2-1; 7 nucleotides align to TRBD2. Germline values: CDR1 GTSNPN, CDR2 SVGIG (reference sequence). The CDR3 sequence is 16 residues long. V shed 2 bases, J shed 4 bases, and the junction held 11 bases outside the gene matches. CDR3 region: CAWSIPGLAVYNEQFF. The CDR3, as DNA: TGTGCCTGGAGTATACCGGGGCTAGCGGTTTACAATGAGCAGTTCTTC. The complete variable domain, with remaining parts taken from reference TRBV30 and TRBJ2-1, reads SQTIHQWPATLVQPVGSPLSLECTVEGTSNPNLYWYRQAAGRGLQLLFYSVGIGQISSEVPQNLSASRPQDRQFILSSKKLLLSDSGFYLCAWSIPGLAVYNEQFFGPGTRLTVL.

This sequence joins TRBV6-5 and TRBJ1-1; D not resolved. Germline lookup yields CDR1 MNHEY and CDR2 SVGAGI. There are 12 residues in the CDR3. The V gene lost 10 bases and the J gene lost 10 bases, with 19 bases spanning the gap. The CDR3, as DNA: TGTGCCACCATACAGCCAATGGCGACAGCTTTCTTT. Translation: CATIQPMATAFF.

CDR3 protein: CASSASSGQGRSPGANVLTF. CDR3 in DNA: TGTGCCAGCAGCGCATCCTCAGGACAGGGGAGGAGTCCTGGGGCCAACGTCCTGACTTTC. V and J are TRBV9 and TRBJ2-6, with TRBD1 identical over 9 bases. After removal of 3 bases from V and 2 bases from J, the junction contained 15 bases not matched to a gene. This CDR3 is built from 20 residues. Germline V gene data show CDR1 as SGDLS and CDR2 as YYNGEE.

This clone was recorded once. The rearrangement uses TRBV7-2 and TRBJ2-3; 11 bases agree with TRBD1. The germline V gene encodes CDR1 SGHTA and CDR2 FQGNSA. The CDR3 has 14 amino acids. V gave up 7 bases and J gave up 4 bases; unmatched junction bases: 4. CDR3 nucleotides: TGTGCCAGCACTCGGGACAGGGGGGCAGATACGCAGTATTTT. It yields the protein CASTRDRGADTQYF.

The chain has TRBV7-6 and TRBJ2-2; no definite D call. Germline loops: CDR1 SGHVS, CDR2 FNYEAQ. V lost 1 base and J 4 bases, leaving 13 bases between the germline ends. CDR3 length: 16 residues. CDR3 DNA: TGTGCCAGCAGCTTAGAGGCGAACACGGGCACCGGGGAGCTGTTTTTT. The encoded protein is CASSLEANTGTGELFF.

The gene calls are TRBV7-6 and TRBJ2-3, with D possibly being TRBD1 (5 bases). The germline CDR1 and CDR2 sequences are SGHVS and FNYEAQ. This CDR3 is built from 16 residues. The ends were cut back, 3 bases at V and 2 bases at J, with 15 bases in the middle. The CDR3 DNA is TGTGCCAGCAGCTTCCCAGACAGCCCCTACACAGATACGCAGTATTTT. This codes for CASSFPDSPYTDTQYF.

This clone was observed a few times. V gene TRBV7-2 combines with J gene TRBJ2-1; 9 nucleotides agree with TRBD2. Germline loops: CDR1 SGHTA, CDR2 FQGNSA. The trim removed 0 bases at V and 7 bases at J, leaving 4 bases unmatched. The CDR3 has 15 residues. CDR3 amino acids: CASSLASGGSNEQFF. CDR3 bases: TGTGCCAGCAGCTTAGCCAGCGGGGGGTCAAATGAGCAGTTCTTC.

The chain joins TRBV7-2 to TRBJ2-4; D call uncertain. Trimming pared 2 bases from V and 8 bases from J, leaving 19 bases between. The CDR3 is 16 residues long. Germline CDR1 reads SGHTA; CDR2 reads FQGNSA. The DNA of the CDR3 is TGTGCCAGCAGCTTATCACCCGAAAGGGCCCTGGACATTCAGTACTTC. Protein: CASSLSPERALDIQYF.

The V gene is TRBV7-9, the J gene TRBJ1-4, with D maybe TRBD1 (5 bases). This CDR3 is 17 amino acids long. Per germline, CDR1 SEHNR and CDR2 FQNEAQ (reference sequence). V was shortened by 5 bases and J by 5 bases, with 21 bases between the two germline ends. The CDR3 region has the DNA TGTGCCAGCAGCGAACTCGGTTGGCCAGGGAAGAATGAAAAACTGTTTTTT. Protein: CASSELGWPGKNEKLFF.

The chain uses TRBV29-1 and TRBJ1-2, with D hard to call. The V end was cut by 6 bases, the J end by 4 bases, with 18 bases between. Per the germline V gene, CDR1 is SQVTM and CDR2 is ANQGSEA. The CDR3 consists of 14 residues. The CDR3 spells CSVGVDTDTYGYTF. The DNA of the CDR3 is TGCAGCGTCGGAGTGGATACCGACACCTATGGCTACACCTTC.

This clone was counted only a few times. This same CDR3 is encoded by further DNA sequences in the sample. In DNA form, the CDR3 reads TGCAGCGTCGACAGGGAGAACACTGAAGCTTTCTTT. Translated: CSVDRENTEAFF. The rearrangement links TRBV29-1 to TRBJ1-1, with 7 positions matching TRBD1. The CDR3 is 12 amino acids. J was trimmed by 1 base and V by 6 bases; bases with no gene match: 2. Germline V CDR1 and CDR2: SQVTM, ANQGSEA. The whole variable domain, filled in from reference TRBV29-1 and TRBJ1-1, reads SAVISQKPSRDICQRGTSLTIQCQVDSQVTMMFWYRQQPGQSLTLIATANQGSEATYESGFVIDKFPISRPNLTFSTLTVSNMSPEDSSIYLCSVDRENTEAFFGQGTRLTVV.

The J gene is TRBJ2-1, the V gene TRBV9; the D is unclear. The CDR3 runs to 18 residues. Trimming left V 4 bases short and J 2 bases short, with 22 bases between. CDR1 SGDLS and CDR2 YYNGEE come from the germline V gene. The CDR3, as DNA: TGTGCCAGCAGCCAACCCATCGGGCGACCCATGGCCTACAATGAGCAGTTCTTC. Translated, it gives CASSQPIGRPMAYNEQFF. Using reference TRBV9 and TRBJ2-1 for the parts outside the CDR3, the full variable domain is DSGVTQTPKHLITATGQRVTLRCSPRSGDLSVYWYQQSLDQGLQFLIQYYNGEERAKGNILERFSAQQFPDLHSELNLSSLELGDSALYFCASSQPIGRPMAYNEQFFGPGTRLTVL.

The rearrangement uses TRBV5-4 and TRBJ2-1; weak D call: TRBD2 (6 bases). With 0 bases removed from V and 2 bases from J, the gap between germline ends came to 12 bases. The V gene's germline CDR1 is SGHNT and CDR2 YYREEE (reference sequence). The CDR3 totals 16 residues. CDR3 protein: CASSLADRGAYNEQFF. CDR3 in DNA: TGTGCCAGCAGCTTGGCCGATCGCGGGGCCTACAATGAGCAGTTCTTC.

This clone was recorded only once. DNA for the CDR3: TGTGCCAGCAGCTTGGCAGACTATGGCTACACCTTC. Amino acids: CASSLADYGYTF. The rearrangement joins TRBV11-2 to TRBJ1-2; D is undetermined. The germline V gene has CDR1 SGHAT and CDR2 FQNNGV. Trimming took 3 bases from V and 3 from J, leaving 5 bases between them. There are 12 residues in the CDR3.

The chain recombines TRBV4-1 with TRBJ2-5; the D gene is possibly TRBD2 (7 bases). Trimming cost V 7 bases and J 4 bases, with 10 bases left between them. The germline V gene encodes CDR1 MGHRA and CDR2 YSYEKL. The length of the CDR3 is 12 residues. The CDR3 bases are TGCGCCAGCACAGGGGAGGGAGAGACCCAGTACTTC. Its protein is CASTGEGETQYF.

The chain couples TRBV5-4 to TRBJ1-1; D unclear. This CDR3 has 13 amino acids. From germline, CDR1 is SGHNT and CDR2 YYREEE (reference sequence). Trimming pared 4 bases from V and 2 bases from J, leaving 9 bases between. The CDR3 DNA follows: TGTGCCAGCAGCGCCGACACAAACACTGAAGCTTTCTTT. Encoded protein: CASSADTNTEAFF. Variable domain in full (rest from reference TRBV5-4 and TRBJ1-1): ETGVTQSPTHLIKTRGQQVTLRCSSQSGHNTVSWYQQALGQGPQFIFQYYREEENGRGNFPPRFSGLQFPNYSSELNVNALELDDSALYLCASSADTNTEAFFGQGTRLTVV.

This chain links TRBV29-1 with TRBJ2-5; maybe TRBD2 (5 bases). Germline CDR1 SQVTM, CDR2 ANQGSEA. Trimming removed 7 bases at V and 1 base at J, with 7 bases between. This CDR3 region has 11 residues. As DNA, the CDR3 is TGCAGCGGTACTAGCCAAGAGACCCAGTACTTC. This codes for CSGTSQETQYF.

The V call is TRBV5-4, the J call TRBJ1-1; D not resolved. CDR1 and CDR2 from the germline V gene are SGHNT and YYREEE (reference sequence). V was shortened by 4 bases and J by 0 bases, with 1 base between the two germline ends. This CDR3 spans 11 amino acids. The CDR3 is CASSLNTEAFF. The DNA of the CDR3 is TGTGCCAGCAGCCTGAACACTGAAGCTTTCTTT.

This clone was observed a few times. This chain uses TRBV10-3 with TRBJ2-7; 7 positions match TRBD1. Trimming removed 10 bases from V and 4 bases from J; junction bases left unmatched: 7. Germline V gene lookup returns CDR1 ENHRY and CDR2 SYGVKD. The CDR3 length is 12 residues. CDR3 in amino acids: CATGTASYEQYF. As DNA, the CDR3 is TGTGCCACCGGGACAGCGTCTTACGAGCAGTACTTC.

V is TRBV7-8 and J is TRBJ2-5; 9 bases match TRBD2. Germline V gene lookup returns CDR1 SGHVS and CDR2 FQNEAQ. The ends lost 7 bases at V and 5 bases at J; junction bases unmatched: 8. The CDR3 has 14 residues. Here the CDR3 reads CASNWGLAGETQYF. As DNA, the CDR3 is TGTGCCAGCAACTGGGGACTAGCTGGTGAGACCCAGTACTTC.

The rearrangement links TRBV2 to TRBJ2-1; the match to TRBD1 covers 8 bases. The CDR3 covers 14 residues. After removal of 6 bases from V and 4 bases from J, the junction contained 5 bases not matched to a gene. CDR1 and CDR2 from the germline V gene are SNHLY and FYNNEI. The CDR3 nucleotides are TGTGCCAGCAGCGGACAGGGAGATTACAATGAGCAGTTCTTC. It is translated as CASSGQGDYNEQFF.

This clone has only a few counts. The gene calls are TRBV29-1 and TRBJ2-3, with D hard to call. V lost 7 bases to trimming and J lost 0 bases, with 17 bases between them. This CDR3 region has 15 residues. Germline CDR1 is SQVTM and CDR2 is ANQGSEA. CDR3 DNA sequence: TGCAGCGGCCGGCCCCGGCCCTCTAGCACAGATACGCAGTATTTT. Its protein is CSGRPRPSSTDTQYF.